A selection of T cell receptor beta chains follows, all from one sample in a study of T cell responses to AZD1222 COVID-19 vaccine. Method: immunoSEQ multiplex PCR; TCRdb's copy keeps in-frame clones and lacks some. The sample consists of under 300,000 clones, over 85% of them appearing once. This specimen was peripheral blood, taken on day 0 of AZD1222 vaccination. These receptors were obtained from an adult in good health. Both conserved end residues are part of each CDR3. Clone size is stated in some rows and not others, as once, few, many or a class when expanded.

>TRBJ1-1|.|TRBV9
CASSVGHLNTEAFF
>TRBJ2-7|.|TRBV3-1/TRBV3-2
CASSQGTGKTYEQYF
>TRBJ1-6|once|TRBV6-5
CASSTGVGPLHF
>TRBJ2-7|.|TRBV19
CASSQDAYEQYF
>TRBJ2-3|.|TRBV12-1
CAKPRDTQYF
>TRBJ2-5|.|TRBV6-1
CASSDLSGGPGTQYF
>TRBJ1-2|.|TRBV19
CASSTLNPPREGYTF
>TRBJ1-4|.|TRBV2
CASSEEPGGRENEKLFF
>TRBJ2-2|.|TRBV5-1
CASSSGLAANTGELFF
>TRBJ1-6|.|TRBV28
CASSLGNSASPLHF
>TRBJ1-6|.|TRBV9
CASSVGGGNNSPLHF
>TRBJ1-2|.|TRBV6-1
CASSETGNYGYTF
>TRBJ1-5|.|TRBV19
CASIFRWEGSNQPQHF
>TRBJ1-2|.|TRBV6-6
CASSYSGEVYGYTF
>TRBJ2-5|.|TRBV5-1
CASSLQDGLQETQYF
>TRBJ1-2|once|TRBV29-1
CSVLQGFEGYTF
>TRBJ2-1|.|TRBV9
CASSPYESREQFF
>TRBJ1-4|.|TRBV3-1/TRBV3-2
CASSQDADRVEKLFF
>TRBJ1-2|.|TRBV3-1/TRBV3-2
CASRLGGRGYTF
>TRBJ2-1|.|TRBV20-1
CSASRGPQLYNEQFF
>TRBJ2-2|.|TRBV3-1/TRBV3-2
CASTLRFTAANTGELFF
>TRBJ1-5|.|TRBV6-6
CASSLPTEPQHF
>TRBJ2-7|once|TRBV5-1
CASSWTSGYEQYF
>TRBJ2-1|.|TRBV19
CASTNRGGRAIDEQFF
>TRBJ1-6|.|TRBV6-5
CASSYSGGVNSPLHF
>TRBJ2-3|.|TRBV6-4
CASSTSGGPTDTQYF
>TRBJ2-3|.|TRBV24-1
CATSDATATDTQYF
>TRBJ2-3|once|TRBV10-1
CASSESAGGTDTQYF
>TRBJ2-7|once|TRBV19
CASSWGNQASYEQYF
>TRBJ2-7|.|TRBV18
CASSPPVRQGFVRKYF
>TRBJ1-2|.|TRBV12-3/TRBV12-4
CASSLSGDYGYTF
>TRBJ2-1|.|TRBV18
CASSPAGGVYNEQFF
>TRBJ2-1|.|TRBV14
CASSPRKTSGPSYNEQFF
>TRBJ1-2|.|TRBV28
CANSDRAFRYTF
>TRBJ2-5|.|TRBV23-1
CASKPGTTQHKQETQYF
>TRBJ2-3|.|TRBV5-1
CASSPTATSTDTQYF
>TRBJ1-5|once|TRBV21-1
CASSKVLAADQPQHF
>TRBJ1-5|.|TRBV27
CASRANKPQHF
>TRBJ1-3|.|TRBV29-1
CSVEEGKGNSGNTIYF
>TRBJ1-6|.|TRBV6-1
CASSERQGKNSPLHF
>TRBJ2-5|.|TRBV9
CASSVAGAGQETQYF
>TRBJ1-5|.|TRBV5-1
CASSLGDGNQPQHF
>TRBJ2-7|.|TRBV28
CASSLGATGLHEQYF
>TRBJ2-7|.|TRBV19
CASSPRGGLAGGRSLMEQYF
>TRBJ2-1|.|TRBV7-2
CASSPYGVYNEQFF
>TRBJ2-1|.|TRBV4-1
CASSQDPLGHEQFF
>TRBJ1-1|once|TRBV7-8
CASTTVGGQGNTEAFF